The 5 T cell receptor beta chains given below trace back to one sample, sequenced in a study of blood T cell repertoires in COVID-19. The data were produced by immunoSEQ multiplex PCR, yet TCRdb's version contains in-frame clones alone and is incomplete. The table lists roughly 140,000 clones, roughly nine tenths of them singletons, with about 16% in the top ten. Sequencing input: peripheral blood. The receptor set was obtained from a middle-aged woman with acute or convalescent COVID-19.

J is TRBJ2-2 and V is TRBV29-1, with D unclear. Germline V gene sequence: CDR1 SQVTM, CDR2 ANQGSEA. The CDR3 runs to 12 residues. Trimming shortened V by 4 bases and J by 2 bases, and 5 bases separated the two germline ends. The CDR3 loop is CSVAFNTGELFF. The CDR3 DNA follows: TGCAGCGTTGCGTTTAACACCGGGGAGCTGTTTTTT.

The chain uses TRBV4-1 and TRBJ1-3; no clear D. CDR3 length: 15 amino acids. Trimming took off 0 bases at V and 0 bases at J, with 6 bases between the two ends. Germline V CDR1 and CDR2: MGHRA, YSYEKL. In DNA form, the CDR3 reads TGCGCCAGCAGCCAAGACAGATTCTCTGGAAACACCATATATTTT. Translated, it gives CASSQDRFSGNTIYF.

V usage is TRBV4-2 and J usage is TRBJ1-2, with D possibly TRBD1 on 5 matching bases. The CDR3 length is 15 residues. V shed 4 bases and J shed 8 bases, with 20 bases lying between them. The germline gives CDR1 LGHNA, CDR2 YNFKEQ. This CDR3 reads CASSPASRGSGGYTF. CDR3 sequence (DNA): TGTGCCAGCAGCCCCGCATCCCGGGGGAGCGGAGGCTACACCTTC.

This chain uses TRBV29-1 with TRBJ2-1, with D tentatively TRBD2 (6 bases). The CDR3 loop spans 13 amino acids. Trimming stripped 4 bases from V and 6 bases from J, with 13 bases between. Germline loops: CDR1 SQVTM, CDR2 ANQGSEA. DNA for the CDR3: TGCAGCGTTGTTAGCGGTGGTTTCAATGAGCAGTTCTTC. The encoded protein is CSVVSGGFNEQFF.

The V and J genes are TRBV5-1 and TRBJ2-2; TRBD1 aligns across 8 bases. After removal of 4 bases from V and 3 bases from J, the junction contained 5 bases not matched to a gene. The CDR3 has 15 amino acids. Per germline, CDR1 SGHRS and CDR2 YFSETQ. The chain's CDR3 is CASSQGARHTGELFF. Here the CDR3 DNA reads TGCGCCAGCAGCCAGGGGGCGCGCCACACCGGGGAGCTGTTTTTT. Full variable domain (remainder filled in from reference TRBV5-1 and TRBJ2-2): KAGVTQTPRYLIKTRGQQVTLSCSPISGHRSVSWYQQTPGQGLQFLFEYFSETQRNKGNFPGRFSGRQFSNSRSEMNVSTLELGDSALYLCASSQGARHTGELFFGEGSRLTVL.